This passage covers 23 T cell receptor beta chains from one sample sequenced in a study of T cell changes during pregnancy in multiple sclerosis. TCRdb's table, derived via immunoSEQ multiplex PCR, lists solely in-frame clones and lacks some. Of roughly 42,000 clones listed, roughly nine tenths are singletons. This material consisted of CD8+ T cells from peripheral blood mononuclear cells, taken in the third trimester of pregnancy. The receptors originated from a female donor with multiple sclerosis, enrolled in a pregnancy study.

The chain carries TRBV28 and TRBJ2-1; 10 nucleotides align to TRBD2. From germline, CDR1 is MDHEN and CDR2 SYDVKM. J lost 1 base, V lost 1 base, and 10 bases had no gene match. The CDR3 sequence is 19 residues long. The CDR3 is CASSLLAGGEGGSYNEQFF. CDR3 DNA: TGTGCCAGCAGTTTATTAGCGGGAGGCGAGGGTGGTTCCTACAATGAGCAGTTCTTC.

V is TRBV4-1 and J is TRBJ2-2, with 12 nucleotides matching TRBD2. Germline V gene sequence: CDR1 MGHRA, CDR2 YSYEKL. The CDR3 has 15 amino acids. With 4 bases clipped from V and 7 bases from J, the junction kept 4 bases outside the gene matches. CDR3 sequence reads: CASSLLAGGLGELFF. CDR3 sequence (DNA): TGCGCCAGCAGCCTTCTAGCGGGGGGGCTCGGGGAGCTGTTTTTT.

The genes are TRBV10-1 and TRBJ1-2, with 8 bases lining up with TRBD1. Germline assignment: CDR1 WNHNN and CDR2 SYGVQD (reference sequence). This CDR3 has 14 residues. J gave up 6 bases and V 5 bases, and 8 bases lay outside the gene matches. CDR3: CASSTTGEKDGYTF. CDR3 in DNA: TGCGCCAGCAGTACGACAGGGGAGAAGGATGGCTACACCTTC.

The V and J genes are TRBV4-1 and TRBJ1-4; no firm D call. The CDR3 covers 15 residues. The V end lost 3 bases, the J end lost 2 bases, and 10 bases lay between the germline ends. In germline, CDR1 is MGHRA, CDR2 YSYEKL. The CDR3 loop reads CASSHPPGTNEKLFF. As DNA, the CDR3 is TGCGCCAGCAGCCATCCACCGGGTACTAATGAAAAACTGTTTTTT.

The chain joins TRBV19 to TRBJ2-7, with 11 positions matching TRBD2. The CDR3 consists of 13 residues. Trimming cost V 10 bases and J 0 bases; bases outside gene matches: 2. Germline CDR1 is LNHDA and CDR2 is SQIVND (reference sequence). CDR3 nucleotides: TGTGCCACACTAGCGGGGGACTCCTACGAGCAGTACTTC. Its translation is CATLAGDSYEQYF.

The CDR3 loop is CAWSDGTLGNTIYF. The DNA of the CDR3 is TGTGCCTGGAGCGACGGGACACTCGGAAACACCATATATTTT. The chain is built from TRBV30 and TRBJ1-3; weak D call: TRBD1 (6 bases). This CDR3 spans 14 amino acids. CDR1 GTSNPN and CDR2 SVGIG come from the germline V gene (reference sequence). With 3 bases removed from V and 4 bases from J, the gap between germline ends came to 13 bases.

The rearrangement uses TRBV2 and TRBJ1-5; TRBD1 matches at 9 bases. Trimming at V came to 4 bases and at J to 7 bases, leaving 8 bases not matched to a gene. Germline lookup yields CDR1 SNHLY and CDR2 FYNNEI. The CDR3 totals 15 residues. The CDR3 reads CASSGTGDEGQPQHF. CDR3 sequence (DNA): TGTGCCAGCAGTGGGACAGGGGATGAAGGGCAGCCCCAGCATTTT.

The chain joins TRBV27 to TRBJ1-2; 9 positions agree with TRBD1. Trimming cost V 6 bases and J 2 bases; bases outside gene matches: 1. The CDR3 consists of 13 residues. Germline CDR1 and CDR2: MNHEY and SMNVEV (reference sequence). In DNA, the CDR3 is TGTGCCAGCAGACAGGGGGCCAACTATGGCTACACCTTC. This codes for CASRQGANYGYTF.

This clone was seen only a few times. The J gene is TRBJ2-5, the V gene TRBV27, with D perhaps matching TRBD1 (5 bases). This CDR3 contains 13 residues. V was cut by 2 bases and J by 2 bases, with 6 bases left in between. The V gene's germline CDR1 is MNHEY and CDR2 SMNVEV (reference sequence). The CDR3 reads CASSLDSQETQYF. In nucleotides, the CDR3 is TGTGCCAGCAGTTTAGACAGTCAAGAGACCCAGTACTTC.

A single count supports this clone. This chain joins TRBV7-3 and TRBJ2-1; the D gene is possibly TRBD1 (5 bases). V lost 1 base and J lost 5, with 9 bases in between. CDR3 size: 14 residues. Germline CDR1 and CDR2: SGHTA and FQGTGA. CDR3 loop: CASSLIPGHNEQFF. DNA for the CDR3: TGTGCCAGCAGCTTAATCCCAGGGCACAATGAGCAGTTCTTC. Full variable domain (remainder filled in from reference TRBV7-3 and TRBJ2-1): GAGVSQTPSNKVTEKGKYVELRCDPISGHTALYWYRQSLGQGPEFLIYFQGTGAADDSGLPNDRFFAVRPEGSVSTLKIQRTERGDSAVYLCASSLIPGHNEQFFGPGTRLTVL.

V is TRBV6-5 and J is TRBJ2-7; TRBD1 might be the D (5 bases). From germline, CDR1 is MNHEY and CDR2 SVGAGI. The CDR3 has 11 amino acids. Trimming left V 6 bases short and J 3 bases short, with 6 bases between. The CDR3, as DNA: TGTGCCAGCAGCGACAGCTACGAGCAGTACTTC. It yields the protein CASSDSYEQYF.

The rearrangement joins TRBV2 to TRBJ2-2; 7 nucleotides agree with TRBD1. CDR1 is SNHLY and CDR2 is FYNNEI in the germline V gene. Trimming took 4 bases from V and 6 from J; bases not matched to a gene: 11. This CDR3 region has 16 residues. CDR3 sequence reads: CASSGRDSVGAGELFF. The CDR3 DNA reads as TGTGCCAGCAGTGGCAGGGACAGCGTCGGCGCCGGGGAGCTGTTTTTT.

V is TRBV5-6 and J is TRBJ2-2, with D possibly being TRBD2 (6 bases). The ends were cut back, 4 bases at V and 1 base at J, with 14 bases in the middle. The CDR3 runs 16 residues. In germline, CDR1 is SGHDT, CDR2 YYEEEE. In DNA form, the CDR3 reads TGTGCCAGCAGCAACAGCCAGGGAGGGAACACCGGGGAGCTGTTTTTT. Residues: CASSNSQGGNTGELFF.

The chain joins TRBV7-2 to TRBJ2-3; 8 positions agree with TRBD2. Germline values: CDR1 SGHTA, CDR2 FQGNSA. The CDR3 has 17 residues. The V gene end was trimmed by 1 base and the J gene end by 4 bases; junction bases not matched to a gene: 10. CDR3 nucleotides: TGTGCCAGCAGCTTAGGAGGTAGCGGGATCTTTGCAGATACGCAGTATTTT. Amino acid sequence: CASSLGGSGIFADTQYF.

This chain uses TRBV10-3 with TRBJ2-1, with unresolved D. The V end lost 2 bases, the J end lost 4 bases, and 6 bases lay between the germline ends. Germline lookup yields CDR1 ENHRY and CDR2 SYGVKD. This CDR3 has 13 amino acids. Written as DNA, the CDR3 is TGTGCCATCAGTGAGACTAAATACAATGAGCAGTTCTTC. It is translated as CAISETKYNEQFF.

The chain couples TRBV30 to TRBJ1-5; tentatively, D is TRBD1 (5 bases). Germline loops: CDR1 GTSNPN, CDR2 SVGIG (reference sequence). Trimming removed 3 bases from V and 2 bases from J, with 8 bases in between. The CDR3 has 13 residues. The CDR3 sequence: CAWSKQGNQPQHF. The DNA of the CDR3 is TGTGCCTGGAGCAAACAGGGCAATCAGCCCCAGCATTTT.

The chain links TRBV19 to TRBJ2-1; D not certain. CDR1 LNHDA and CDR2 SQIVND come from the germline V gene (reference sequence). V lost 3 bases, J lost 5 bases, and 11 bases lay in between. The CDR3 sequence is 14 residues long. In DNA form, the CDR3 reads TGTGCCAGTAGTATCCCTTTCCTCCACAATGAGCAGTTCTTC. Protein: CASSIPFLHNEQFF.

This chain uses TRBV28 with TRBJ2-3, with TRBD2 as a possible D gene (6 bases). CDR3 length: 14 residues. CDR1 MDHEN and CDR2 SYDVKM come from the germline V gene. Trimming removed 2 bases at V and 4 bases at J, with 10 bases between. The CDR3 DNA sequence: TGTGCCAGCAGTTTAGGGGCTAGCGCAGATACGCAGTATTTT. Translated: CASSLGASADTQYF.

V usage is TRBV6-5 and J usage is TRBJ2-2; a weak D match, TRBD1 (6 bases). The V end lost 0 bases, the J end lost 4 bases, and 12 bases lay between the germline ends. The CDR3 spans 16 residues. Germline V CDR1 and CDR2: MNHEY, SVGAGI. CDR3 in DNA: TGTGCCAGCAGTTACTCTCTTACAGGGCTCACCGGGGAGCTGTTTTTT. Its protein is CASSYSLTGLTGELFF.

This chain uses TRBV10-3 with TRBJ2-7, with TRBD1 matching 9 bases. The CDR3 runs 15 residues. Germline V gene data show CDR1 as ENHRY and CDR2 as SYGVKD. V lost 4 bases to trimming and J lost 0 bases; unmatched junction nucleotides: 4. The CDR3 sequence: CAISGGQGSSYEQYF. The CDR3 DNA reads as TGTGCCATCAGTGGGGGACAGGGAAGCTCCTACGAGCAGTACTTC.

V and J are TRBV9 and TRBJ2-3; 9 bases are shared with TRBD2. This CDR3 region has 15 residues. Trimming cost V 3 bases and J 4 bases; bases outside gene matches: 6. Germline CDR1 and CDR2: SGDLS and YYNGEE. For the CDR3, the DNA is TGTGCCAGCAGCGAGGGAGCGGGGGGCCCAGATACGCAGTATTTT. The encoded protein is CASSEGAGGPDTQYF. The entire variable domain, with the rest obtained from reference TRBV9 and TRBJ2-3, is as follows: DSGVTQTPKHLITATGQRVTLRCSPRSGDLSVYWYQQSLDQGLQFLIQYYNGEERAKGNILERFSAQQFPDLHSELNLSSLELGDSALYFCASSEGAGGPDTQYFGPGTRLTVL.

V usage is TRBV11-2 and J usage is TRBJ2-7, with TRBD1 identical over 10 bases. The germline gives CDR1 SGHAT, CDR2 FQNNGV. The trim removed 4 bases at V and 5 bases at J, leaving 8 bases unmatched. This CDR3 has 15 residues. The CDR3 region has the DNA TGTGCCAGCAGCTGGCGACAGGGGGCGCGGGACGAGCAGTACTTC. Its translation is CASSWRQGARDEQYF.

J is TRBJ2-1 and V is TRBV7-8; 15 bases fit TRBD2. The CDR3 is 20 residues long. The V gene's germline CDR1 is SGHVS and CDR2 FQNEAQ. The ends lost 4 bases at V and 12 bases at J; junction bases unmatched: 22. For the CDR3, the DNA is TGTGCCAGCAGCTCCGCTATAGGACTAGCGGGAGGGCCCGGCACTCAGGGGCAGTTCTTC. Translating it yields CASSSAIGLAGGPGTQGQFF.